The 27 T cell receptor beta chains given below trace back to one sample, sequenced in a study of OX40 agonist ivuxolimab in advanced cancers. Here immunoSEQ multiplex PCR was the method, and the copy in TCRdb shows in-frame clones only, minus some. This sample has tens of thousands of clones, with around four fifths found just once. This specimen was CD4+ or CD8+ T cells sorted from blood, taken in a trial of the OX40 agonist ivuxolimab. The receptors come from an adult with an advanced solid tumor such as melanoma, head and neck, liver or kidney cancer.

This clone was seen a handful of times. The J gene is TRBJ2-3, the V gene TRBV30; TRBD1 or TRBD2 may be the D gene (6 bases each). The CDR3 sequence is 13 residues long. The germline CDR1 and CDR2 sequences are GTSNPN and SVGIG (reference sequence). Trimming removed 0 bases from V and 4 bases from J, with 8 bases in between. CDR3 nucleotides: TGTGCCTGGAGTGTGGGGGGCGCAGATACGCAGTATTTT. Protein: CAWSVGGADTQYF.

The sample holds one count of this clone. V usage is TRBV7-9 and J usage is TRBJ1-4; D possibly corresponds to TRBD1 (5 bases). CDR3 length: 15 residues. Trimming removed 0 bases from V and 7 bases from J, with 12 bases in between. From germline, CDR1 is SEHNR and CDR2 FQNEAQ (reference sequence). CDR3 sequence reads: CASSLAGRGGEKLFF. For the CDR3, the DNA is TGTGCCAGCAGCTTAGCGGGAAGGGGAGGTGAAAAACTGTTTTTT.

The rearrangement links TRBV6-5 to TRBJ2-3; possibly TRBD1 for D (6 bases). CDR1 and CDR2 (germline): MNHEY, SVGAGI. The CDR3 totals 15 residues. V shed 7 bases and J shed 0 bases, with 14 bases lying between them. The CDR3 here is CASKLQGPSTDTQYF. The CDR3 DNA is TGTGCCAGCAAATTACAGGGTCCCAGCACAGATACGCAGTATTTT.

The chain couples TRBV7-2 to TRBJ1-6; D is uncertain. The CDR3 contains 14 residues. Germline CDR1 SGHTA, CDR2 FQGNSA. Trimming stripped 2 bases from V and 8 bases from J, with 10 bases between. CDR3 nucleotide sequence: TGTGCCAGCAGCTTATTCCCGGTGGATTCACCCCTCCACTTT. This encodes CASSLFPVDSPLHF.

The V gene is TRBV7-2, the J gene TRBJ2-5, with 12 bases aligning to TRBD1. The CDR3 has 15 amino acids. Germline CDR1 SGHTA, CDR2 FQGNSA. V shed 4 bases and J 5 bases; nucleotides not matched to a gene: 5. For the CDR3, the DNA is TGTGCCAGCAGCTCCGGGACAGGGGGCACGGAGACCCAGTACTTC. This sequence encodes CASSSGTGGTETQYF.

The chain has TRBV7-8 and TRBJ1-3; no reliable D call. Trimming cost V 2 bases and J 4 bases, with 12 bases left between them. Looked up from germline, CDR1 is SGHVS and CDR2 is FQNEAQ. The CDR3 sequence is 15 residues long. CDR3 nucleotide sequence: TGTGCCAGCAGCTTAAATTCTCCCCCCGGAAACACCATATATTTT. Translated: CASSLNSPPGNTIYF.

The rearrangement uses TRBV6-5 and TRBJ2-5; 10 nucleotides align to TRBD1. This CDR3 is built from 14 residues. After removal of 6 bases from V and 5 bases from J, the junction contained 6 bases not matched to a gene. CDR1 is MNHEY, CDR2 SVGAGI, per germline. CDR3 in amino acids: CASSRRTGGETQYF. Written as DNA, the CDR3 is TGTGCCAGCAGCCGAAGGACAGGGGGTGAGACCCAGTACTTC.

Only a few counts were recorded for this clone. The rearrangement joins TRBV5-1 to TRBJ1-1; 7 bases fit TRBD1. Germline trimming cut 4 bases from V and 5 bases from J; bases unmatched to any gene: 17. Per the germline V gene, CDR1 is SGHRS and CDR2 is YFSETQ. This CDR3 contains 17 residues. The CDR3 nucleotides read TGCGCCAGCAGCGAAAGACAGGGAACCTTGAGAGGGACTGAAGCTTTCTTT. Encoded protein: CASSERQGTLRGTEAFF.

The gene calls are TRBV9 and TRBJ1-5; TRBD1 is a possible D gene (6 bases). V lost 0 bases and J lost 3, with 13 bases in between. The length of the CDR3 is 16 residues. From germline, CDR1 is SGDLS and CDR2 YYNGEE. CDR3 nucleotide sequence: TGTGCCAGCAGCGTAGCTCCAGGGGCTCTCAATCAGCCCCAGCATTTT. Protein product: CASSVAPGALNQPQHF. Supplemented by reference TRBV9 and TRBJ1-5, the full variable domain reads DSGVTQTPKHLITATGQRVTLRCSPRSGDLSVYWYQQSLDQGLQFLIQYYNGEERAKGNILERFSAQQFPDLHSELNLSSLELGDSALYFCASSVAPGALNQPQHFGDGTRLSIL.

The CDR3 DNA is TGTGCCATCAGGGGGACGGAGAACACCGGGGAGCTGTTTTTT. Amino acids: CAIRGTENTGELFF. The V call is TRBV10-3, the J call TRBJ2-2; D might be TRBD1 or TRBD2, each matching 5 bases. CDR3 length equals 14 residues. V was cut by 6 bases and J by 1 base, with 9 bases left in between. CDR1 is ENHRY and CDR2 is SYGVKD in the germline V gene.

V gene TRBV5-6 combines with J gene TRBJ2-5; D might be TRBD1 (6 bases). The end of the DNA aligns better with TRBJ2-7, so the J call may be wrong. The germline CDR1 and CDR2 sequences are SGHDT and YYEEEE. This CDR3 is built from 14 residues. CDR3 sequence reads: CASSLGQGSDEQYF. CDR3 coding DNA: TGTGCCAGCAGCTTGGGTCAGGGGAGCGACGAGCAGTACTTC.

The chain uses TRBV19 and TRBJ1-2, with 7 bases that match TRBD1. The CDR3 is made up of 17 amino acids. V gave up 5 bases and J gave up 2 bases; unmatched junction bases: 14. The germline CDR1 and CDR2 sequences are LNHDA and SQIVND (reference sequence). The CDR3 DNA reads as TGTGCCAGTAGTGTTGGATCGACAGGGCTATGGAACTATGGCTACACCTTC. It yields the protein CASSVGSTGLWNYGYTF.

This chain uses TRBV29-1 with TRBJ2-3; D not certain. Per germline, CDR1 SQVTM and CDR2 ANQGSEA. CDR3 length: 12 residues. Trimming removed 8 bases from V and 9 bases from J, with 18 bases in between. CDR3 DNA: TGCAGCTCAGGAGTCGATTCGGAAACGCAGTATTTT. Its translation is CSSGVDSETQYF.

This clone was recorded only once. The CDR3 sequence: CSVQGDKETQYF. CDR3 coding DNA: TGCAGCGTTCAGGGGGACAAAGAGACCCAGTACTTC. The chain employs TRBV29-1 and TRBJ2-5, with 7 bases that match TRBD1. V lost 5 bases, J lost 3 bases, and 3 bases stayed unmatched. There are 12 residues in the CDR3. Germline V gives CDR1 SQVTM, CDR2 ANQGSEA.

The chain has TRBV28 and TRBJ2-2, with unresolved D. Looked up from germline, CDR1 is MDHEN and CDR2 is SYDVKM. Trimming pared 4 bases from V and 0 bases from J, leaving 12 bases between. This CDR3 spans 16 amino acids. The CDR3: CASSSSVTANTGELFF. The CDR3 nucleotides read TGTGCCAGCAGTTCCTCAGTTACCGCGAACACCGGGGAGCTGTTTTTT.

CDR3 bases: TGCGCCAGCAGCTTGGCCGGGGGCGACTATGGCTACACCTTC. As protein: CASSLAGGDYGYTF. The V call is TRBV5-1, the J call TRBJ1-2; TRBD1 might be the D (6 bases). V was shortened by 0 bases and J by 3 bases, with 9 bases between the two germline ends. This CDR3 contains 14 residues. Germline-derived CDR1 and CDR2 are SGHRS and YFSETQ.

The CDR3 protein is CASGTARNYGYTF. DNA for the CDR3: TGTGCCAGCGGGACAGCGAGAAACTATGGCTACACCTTC. The rearrangement joins TRBV2 to TRBJ1-2, with 7 bases aligning to TRBD1. CDR3 size: 13 residues. V lost 8 bases, J lost 2 bases, and 5 bases stayed unmatched. CDR1 is SNHLY and CDR2 is FYNNEI in the germline V gene.

This chain links TRBV7-9 with TRBJ1-2, with 8 positions matching TRBD1. Germline lookup yields CDR1 SEHNR and CDR2 FQNEAQ (reference sequence). The CDR3 covers 13 residues. The trim removed 5 bases at V and 6 bases at J, leaving 5 bases unmatched. The CDR3 region has the DNA TGTGCCAGCAGCAGGACAGGGACCCATGGCTACACCTTC. Translated, it gives CASSRTGTHGYTF.

This clone has only a few counts. The rearrangement joins TRBV20-1 to TRBJ2-5; the D gene is possibly TRBD2 (5 bases). The germline CDR1 and CDR2 sequences are DFQATT and SNEGSKA (reference sequence). CDR3 length: 11 amino acids. V was shortened by 4 bases and J by 7 bases, with 10 bases between the two germline ends. The CDR3 protein is CSANIEGTQYF. CDR3 sequence (DNA): TGCAGTGCTAATATAGAGGGGACCCAGTACTTC.

This sequence joins TRBV5-1 and TRBJ2-7; 12 nucleotides agree with TRBD1. The CDR3 spans 15 residues. V lost 4 bases and J lost 5; bases outside the gene matches: 7. The germline gives CDR1 SGHRS, CDR2 YFSETQ. The CDR3 here is CASSGSGTGGDEQYF. CDR3 nucleotide sequence: TGCGCCAGCAGCGGAAGTGGGACAGGGGGCGACGAGCAGTACTTC. The whole variable domain, remainder taken from reference TRBV5-1 and TRBJ2-7, is KAGVTQTPRYLIKTRGQQVTLSCSPISGHRSVSWYQQTPGQGLQFLFEYFSETQRNKGNFPGRFSGRQFSNSRSEMNVSTLELGDSALYLCASSGSGTGGDEQYFGPGTRLTVT.

V usage is TRBV4-1 and J usage is TRBJ2-3, with D unclear. The V end lost 1 base, the J end lost 0 bases, and 11 bases lay between the germline ends. Germline CDR1 reads MGHRA; CDR2 reads YSYEKL. This CDR3 has 16 amino acids. CDR3 coding DNA: TGCGCCAGCAGCCAAGGGACGTTCCCTAGCACAGATACGCAGTATTTT. Translated, it gives CASSQGTFPSTDTQYF.

This clone occurred a few times. The chain has TRBV11-2 and TRBJ1-2; D might be TRBD1 (6 bases). The CDR3 totals 15 residues. V shed 5 bases and J shed 6 bases, with 19 bases lying between them. The germline V gene encodes CDR1 SGHAT and CDR2 FQNNGV. CDR3 coding DNA: TGTGCCAGCAGCCCAATACGCGGGACACCCCATGGCTACACCTTC. Residues: CASSPIRGTPHGYTF.

The chain joins TRBV6-5 to TRBJ1-5, with 9 positions matching TRBD1. Germline trimming cut 5 bases from V and 3 bases from J; bases unmatched to any gene: 5. This CDR3 contains 15 residues. CDR1 MNHEY and CDR2 SVGAGI come from the germline V gene. The CDR3 sequence is CASSPRDRDNQPQHF. The CDR3 bases are TGTGCCAGCAGTCCAAGGGACAGGGACAATCAGCCCCAGCATTTT.

The rearrangement links TRBV9 to TRBJ1-2, with TRBD1 matching over 9 bases. CDR1 and CDR2 from the germline V gene are SGDLS and YYNGEE. The length of the CDR3 is 16 residues. Germline trimming cut 4 bases from V and 8 bases from J; bases unmatched to any gene: 15. The DNA for the CDR3 is TGTGCCAGCAGCCTAGCTCCGGGACAGGGAAGAGAGGGCTACACCTTC. The encoded protein is CASSLAPGQGREGYTF. Combining the CDR3 with reference TRBV9 and TRBJ1-2 gives the whole variable domain DSGVTQTPKHLITATGQRVTLRCSPRSGDLSVYWYQQSLDQGLQFLIQYYNGEERAKGNILERFSAQQFPDLHSELNLSSLELGDSALYFCASSLAPGQGREGYTFGSGTRLTVV.

The genes are TRBV6-1 and TRBJ2-1; weak D call: TRBD1 (5 bases). CDR1 MNHNS and CDR2 SASEGT come from the germline V gene. This CDR3 has 14 amino acids. V lost 4 bases, J lost 5 bases, and 12 bases lay in between. The CDR3: CASSGKTVDNEQFF. The DNA for the CDR3 is TGTGCCAGCAGTGGAAAGACAGTAGACAATGAGCAGTTCTTC.

The gene calls are TRBV19 and TRBJ2-7; tentative D call: TRBD1 (6 bases). V was clipped by 1 base and J by 3 bases, with 13 bases between them. Germline values: CDR1 LNHDA, CDR2 SQIVND (reference sequence). The CDR3 is made up of 15 amino acids. The CDR3 protein is CASSIGQAPRYEQYF. The CDR3 nucleotides are TGTGCCAGTAGTATAGGACAGGCTCCCCGCTACGAGCAGTACTTC.

This rearrangement joins TRBV7-2 to TRBJ2-6, with D unresolved. This CDR3 comprises 15 residues. Trimming removed 7 bases at V and 0 bases at J, with 10 bases between. Germline values: CDR1 SGHTA, CDR2 FQGNSA. The CDR3 DNA is TGTGCCAGCACCAGACTTAGCTCTGGGGCCAACGTCCTGACTTTC. Translated: CASTRLSSGANVLTF.